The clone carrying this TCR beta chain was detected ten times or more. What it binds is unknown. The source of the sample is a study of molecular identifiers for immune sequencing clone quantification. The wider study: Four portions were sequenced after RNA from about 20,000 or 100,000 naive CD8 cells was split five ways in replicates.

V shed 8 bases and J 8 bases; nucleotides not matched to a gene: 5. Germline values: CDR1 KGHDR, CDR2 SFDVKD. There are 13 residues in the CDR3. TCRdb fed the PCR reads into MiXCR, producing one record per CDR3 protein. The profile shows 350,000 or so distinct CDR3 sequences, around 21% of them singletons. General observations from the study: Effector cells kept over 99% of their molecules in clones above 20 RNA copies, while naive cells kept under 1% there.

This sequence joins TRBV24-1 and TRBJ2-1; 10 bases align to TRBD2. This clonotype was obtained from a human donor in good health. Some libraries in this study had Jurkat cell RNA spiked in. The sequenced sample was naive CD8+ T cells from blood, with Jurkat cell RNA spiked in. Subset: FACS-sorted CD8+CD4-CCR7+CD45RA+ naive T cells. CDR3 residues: CATTAGGAYEQFF. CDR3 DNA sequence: TGTGCCACCACAGCGGGAGGGGCCTATGAGCAGTTCTTC.